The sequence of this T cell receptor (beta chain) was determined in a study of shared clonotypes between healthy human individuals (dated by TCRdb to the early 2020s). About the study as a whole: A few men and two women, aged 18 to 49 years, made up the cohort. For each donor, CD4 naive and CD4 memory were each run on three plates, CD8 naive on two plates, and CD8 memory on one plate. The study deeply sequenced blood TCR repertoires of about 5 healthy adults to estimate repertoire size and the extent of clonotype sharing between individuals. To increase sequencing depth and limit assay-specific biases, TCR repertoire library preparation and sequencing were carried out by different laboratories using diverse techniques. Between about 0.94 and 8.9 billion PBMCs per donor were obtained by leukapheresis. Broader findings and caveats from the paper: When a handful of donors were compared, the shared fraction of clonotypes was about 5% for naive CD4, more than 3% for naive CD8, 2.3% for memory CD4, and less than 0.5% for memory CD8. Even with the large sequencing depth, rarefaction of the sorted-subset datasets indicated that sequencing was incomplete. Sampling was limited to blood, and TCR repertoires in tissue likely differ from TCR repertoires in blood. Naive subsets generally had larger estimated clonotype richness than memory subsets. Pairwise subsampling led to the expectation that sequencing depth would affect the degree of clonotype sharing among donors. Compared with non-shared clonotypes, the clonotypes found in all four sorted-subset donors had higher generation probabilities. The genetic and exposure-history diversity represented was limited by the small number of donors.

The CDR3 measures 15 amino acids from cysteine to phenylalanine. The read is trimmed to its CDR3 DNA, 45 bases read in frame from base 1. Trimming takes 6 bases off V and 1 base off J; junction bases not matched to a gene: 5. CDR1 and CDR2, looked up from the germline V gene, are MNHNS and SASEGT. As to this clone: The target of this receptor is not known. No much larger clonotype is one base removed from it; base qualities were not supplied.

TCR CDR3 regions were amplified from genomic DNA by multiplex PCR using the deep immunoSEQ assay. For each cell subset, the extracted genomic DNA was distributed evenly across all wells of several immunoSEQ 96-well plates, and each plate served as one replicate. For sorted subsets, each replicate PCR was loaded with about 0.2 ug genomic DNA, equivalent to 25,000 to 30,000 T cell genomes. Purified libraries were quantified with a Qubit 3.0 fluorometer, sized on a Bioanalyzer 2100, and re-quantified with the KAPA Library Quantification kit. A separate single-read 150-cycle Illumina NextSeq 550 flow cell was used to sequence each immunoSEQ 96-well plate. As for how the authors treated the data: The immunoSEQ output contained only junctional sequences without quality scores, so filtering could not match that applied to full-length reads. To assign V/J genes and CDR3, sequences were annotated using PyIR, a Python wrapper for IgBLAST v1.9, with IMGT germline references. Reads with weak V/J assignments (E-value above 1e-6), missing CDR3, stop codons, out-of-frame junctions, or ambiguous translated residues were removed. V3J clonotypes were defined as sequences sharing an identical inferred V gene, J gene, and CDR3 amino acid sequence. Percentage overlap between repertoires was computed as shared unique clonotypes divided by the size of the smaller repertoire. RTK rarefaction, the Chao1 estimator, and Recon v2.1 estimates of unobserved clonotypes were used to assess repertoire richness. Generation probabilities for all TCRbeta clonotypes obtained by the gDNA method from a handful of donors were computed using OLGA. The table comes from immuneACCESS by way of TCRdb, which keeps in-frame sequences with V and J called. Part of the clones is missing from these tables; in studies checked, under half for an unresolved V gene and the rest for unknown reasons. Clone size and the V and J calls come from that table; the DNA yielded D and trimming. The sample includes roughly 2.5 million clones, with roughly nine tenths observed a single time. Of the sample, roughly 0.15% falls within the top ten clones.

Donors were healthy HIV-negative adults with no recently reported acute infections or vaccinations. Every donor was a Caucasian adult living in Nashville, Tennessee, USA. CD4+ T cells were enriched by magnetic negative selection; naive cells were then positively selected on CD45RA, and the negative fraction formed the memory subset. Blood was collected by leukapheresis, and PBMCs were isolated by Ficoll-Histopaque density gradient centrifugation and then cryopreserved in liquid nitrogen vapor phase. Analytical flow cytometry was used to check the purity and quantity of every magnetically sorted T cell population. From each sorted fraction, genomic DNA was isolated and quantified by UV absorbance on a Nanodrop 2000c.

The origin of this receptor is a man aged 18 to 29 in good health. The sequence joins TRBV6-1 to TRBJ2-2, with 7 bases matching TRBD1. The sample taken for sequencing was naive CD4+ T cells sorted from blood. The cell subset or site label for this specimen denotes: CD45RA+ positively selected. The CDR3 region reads CASRSGDRNTGELFF. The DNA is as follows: TGTGCCAGCAGATCAGGGGACAGGAACACCGGGGAGCTGTTTTTT.